This T cell receptor (beta chain) was recorded in a study of blood T cell repertoires in COVID-19. Study in general: Samples of COVID-19 (acute and convalescent) were obtained from the United States, Italy and Spain.

Study processing details: How many nucleated cells were present was estimated from reference gene primer amplification. Sequencing was performed with immunoSEQ multiplex PCR; in TCRdb, only in-frame clones are kept and a portion is missing. V and J calls and clone size are as listed in that table; D and trimming were resolved from the DNA. This sample has 250,000 to 350,000 clones, with roughly 80% found just once. In its sample, this clone was seen a few times. Germline assignment: CDR1 SQVTM and CDR2 ANQGSEA. Trimming took 5 bases from V and 8 from J, leaving 13 bases between them. The CDR3 is 13 amino acids.

This clonotype originated in a human donor with COVID-19, enrolled during active disease. The donor label of this sample is uncertain. This sequence joins TRBV29-1 and TRBJ1-6; D is uncertain. Sample: peripheral blood. For the CDR3, the DNA is TGCAGCGTTCGGTTAACCCGGGATTCACCCCTCCACTTT. Translating it yields CSVRLTRDSPLHF.